This TCR beta chain is drawn from a study of T-cell memory formation after mild COVID-19. Notes on the study in general: Contracting CD4+ clones sat mainly in CM and EM; CD8+ in EMRA.

Notes on this clonotype: The antigen is undetermined.

MiXCR was run by TCRdb on the 5' RACE reads, yielding one entry per CDR3 protein. The sample has around 400,000 distinct CDR3 sequences, about 24% seen once. This TCR was recovered from an adult woman who had mild COVID-19 (a few samples of this study predate the infection). Cell type and time point are not known. Sequencing used PBMCs or a T cell subset sorted from them (not recorded which).

CDR3 loop: CASSSRPTRSYEQYF. CDR3 in DNA: TGTGCCAGCAGCTCACGCCCTACCCGGAGTTACGAGCAGTACTTC. This chain links TRBV12-3 or TRBV12-4 with TRBJ2-7, with D unresolved. CDR3 length: 15 amino acids. V lost 6 bases, J lost 4 bases, and 19 bases lay in between.